Each of the 20 T cell receptor beta chains below was sequenced from the same sample in a study of graft-versus-host responses after intestinal transplantation. These TCRs' antigens remain unknown. Repertoires were generated with immunoSEQ multiplex PCR, while TCRdb's copy carries only in-frame clones and drops some. Of 90,000 to 95,000 clones in the sample, around nine tenths were seen once. This specimen was unstimulated CD8+ T cells sorted from spleen or lymph node cells, taken before intestinal transplant. The receptors come from a human donor who received an intestinal transplant.

The J gene is TRBJ1-5, the V gene TRBV28; 8 nucleotides agree with TRBD1. This CDR3 comprises 14 residues. V shed 6 bases and J 5 bases; nucleotides not matched to a gene: 6. Germline-derived CDR1 and CDR2 are MDHEN and SYDVKM. This CDR3 is CASRSGGTYQPQHF. CDR3 DNA: TGTGCCAGCAGGTCAGGGGGCACTTATCAGCCCCAGCATTTT.

The chain links TRBV9 to TRBJ2-7; 8 nucleotides align to TRBD2. Trimming at V came to 4 bases and at J to 5 bases, leaving 11 bases not matched to a gene. This CDR3 has 15 residues. The germline V gene encodes CDR1 SGDLS and CDR2 YYNGEE. Written as DNA, the CDR3 is TGTGCCAGCAGCACCGGGGGGGGAGGGCTGGACGAGCAGTACTTC. Protein: CASSTGGGGLDEQYF.

The sample holds one count of this clone. The chain carries TRBV5-5 and TRBJ2-2; tentative D call: TRBD2 (6 bases). This CDR3 comprises 15 residues. V gave up 2 bases and J gave up 4 bases, with 12 bases separating them. CDR1 is SGHKS, CDR2 YYEKEE, per germline (reference sequence). Written as DNA, the CDR3 is TGTGCCAGCAGCTTCGGCGGGACGGCCACCGGGGAGCTGTTTTTT. Translating gives CASSFGGTATGELFF.

This rearrangement joins TRBV11-2 to TRBJ2-1, with D possibly TRBD1 on 6 matching bases. Trimming left V 4 bases short and J 0 bases short, with 10 bases between. Germline CDR1 is SGHAT and CDR2 is FQNNGV. CDR3 size: 15 residues. The CDR3 loop reads CASSYRDNSYNEQFF. DNA of the CDR3: TGTGCCAGCAGCTATCGGGACAACTCCTACAATGAGCAGTTCTTC.

The chain recombines TRBV27 with TRBJ2-7, with D tentatively TRBD2 (7 bases). Per germline, CDR1 MNHEY and CDR2 SMNVEV (reference sequence). There are 17 residues in the CDR3. V shed 2 bases and J shed 6 bases, with 23 bases lying between them. The CDR3 sequence: CASSLNGGPGPTFEQYF. CDR3 sequence (DNA): TGTGCCAGCAGTTTAAACGGGGGGCCCGGGCCAACTTTCGAGCAGTACTTC.

The chain has TRBV5-1 and TRBJ2-5, with 14 bases that match TRBD2. CDR3 length: 19 amino acids. Germline lookup yields CDR1 SGHRS and CDR2 YFSETQ. The J segment lost 5 bases and the V segment lost 0 bases, leaving 12 bases of the junction unmatched. The DNA for the CDR3 is TGCGCCAGCAGCTTGGCGGGGACTAGCGGGAGAGGGCTTCGGGAGACCCAGTACTTC. The encoded protein is CASSLAGTSGRGLRETQYF.

The V and J genes are TRBV4-1 and TRBJ1-5; no firm D call. CDR3 size: 14 residues. V was trimmed by 0 bases and J by 1 base, leaving 4 bases between them. Germline V CDR1 and CDR2: MGHRA, YSYEKL. CDR3 DNA sequence: TGCGCCAGCAGCCAAGAGGAGAGCAATCAGCCCCAGCATTTT. This translates into CASSQEESNQPQHF.

The chain carries TRBV5-6 and TRBJ2-4; maybe TRBD2 (5 bases). The length of the CDR3 is 16 residues. V lost 2 bases, J lost 1 base, and 13 bases lay in between. The germline V gene encodes CDR1 SGHDT and CDR2 YYEEEE. The CDR3 sequence is CASSFSVDRAKNIQYF. The CDR3 DNA is TGTGCCAGCAGCTTTAGCGTAGATAGGGCCAAAAACATTCAGTACTTC.

On this clone: An end of the junction differs from the germline gene, which may be a read error. The V call is TRBV4-2, the J call TRBJ1-4; D is ambiguous. This CDR3 spans 15 amino acids. Germline CDR1 LGHNA, CDR2 YNFKEQ. CDR3 bases: TGTGCCAGCAGCCAACTGATTTCAGGATCGGCTATCCTCGTATTT. Protein product: CASSQLISGSAILVF.

The rearrangement joins TRBV7-6 to TRBJ2-3; D unclear. Germline loops: CDR1 SGHVS, CDR2 FNYEAQ. The CDR3 has 13 amino acids. The ends were cut back, 5 bases at V and 2 bases at J, with 8 bases in the middle. The CDR3 loop reads CASSPSYTDTQYF. CDR3 bases: TGTGCCAGCAGCCCCAGTTACACAGATACGCAGTATTTT.

In DNA, the CDR3 is TGTGCCAGCAGCGCCCGAACGGGGGGGAGCACAGATACGCAGTATTTT. Translating it yields CASSARTGGSTDTQYF. The chain has TRBV9 and TRBJ2-3; 8 positions match TRBD2. The V gene's germline CDR1 is SGDLS and CDR2 YYNGEE. V lost 3 bases to trimming and J lost 0 bases; unmatched junction nucleotides: 6. The CDR3 has 16 amino acids.

The genes are TRBV7-2 and TRBJ2-5; D might be TRBD1 (6 bases). The length of the CDR3 is 15 residues. Germline-derived CDR1 and CDR2 are SGHTA and FQGNSA. V dropped 1 base and J dropped 3 bases, with 12 bases sitting between them. CDR3 region: CASSLDGRGEETQYF. CDR3 nucleotides: TGTGCCAGCAGCTTAGACGGCAGGGGAGAAGAGACCCAGTACTTC.

The rearrangement links TRBV11-3 to TRBJ1-1; 9 nucleotides line up with TRBD1. This CDR3 contains 14 residues. V lost 1 base and J lost 7; bases outside the gene matches: 4. CDR1 is SGHNT, CDR2 YENEEA, per germline. In DNA form, the CDR3 reads TGTGCCAGCAGCTTAGGCCGGGACAGGGATGAAGCTTTCTTT. Its translation: CASSLGRDRDEAFF.

This sequence joins TRBV5-1 and TRBJ2-5; D perhaps matches TRBD1 (5 bases). V lost 2 bases, J lost 1 base, and 9 bases lay in between. The germline V gene has CDR1 SGHRS and CDR2 YFSETQ. The CDR3 extends over 14 amino acids. CDR3: CASSFQGSQETQYF. The CDR3 nucleotides are TGCGCCAGCAGCTTCCAGGGCAGCCAAGAGACCCAGTACTTC.

This chain joins TRBV27 and TRBJ2-7; TRBD1 matches at 8 bases. V dropped 7 bases and J dropped 2; count of bases not matched to a gene: 7. Germline V gene lookup returns CDR1 MNHEY and CDR2 SMNVEV (reference sequence). The CDR3 sequence is 14 residues long. CDR3 coding DNA: TGTGCCAGCACCCCTTTGGACAGGGCCTACGAGCAGTACTTC. Encoded protein: CASTPLDRAYEQYF.

The chain employs TRBV7-9 and TRBJ1-1, with 8 bases lining up with TRBD1. The junction had 12 bases not matched to a gene; V was cut back by 1 base and J by 11 bases. The germline V gene encodes CDR1 SEHNR and CDR2 FQNEAQ (reference sequence). This CDR3 has 15 residues. CDR3 sequence (DNA): TGTGCCAGCAGCTTAGGGACAGGGCGGTACGTTGACGCTTTCTTT. Its protein is CASSLGTGRYVDAFF.

The chain uses TRBV27 and TRBJ2-1; TRBD2 matches at 9 bases. Losses at the gene ends were 5 bases for V and 12 bases for J; bases not matched to a gene: 11. CDR1 and CDR2 from the germline V gene are MNHEY and SMNVEV (reference sequence). This CDR3 region has 14 residues. CDR3 nucleotides: TGTGCCAGCAGTCCGGGACTAGCTGCGGGGAGGCAGTTCTTC. The encoded protein is CASSPGLAAGRQFF.

This sequence joins TRBV27 and TRBJ2-7; D is undetermined. Germline V CDR1 and CDR2: MNHEY, SMNVEV (reference sequence). CDR3 size: 13 residues. Between the trimmed V and J ends, which lost 8 bases and 3 bases, there was a span of 14 bases. The CDR3: CASRVNGNYEQYF. CDR3 bases: TGTGCCAGCCGGGTTAACGGCAACTACGAGCAGTACTTC.

The chain recombines TRBV6-1 with TRBJ2-7; 9 bases line up with TRBD2. V lost 1 base to trimming and J lost 1 base; unmatched junction nucleotides: 5. Germline values: CDR1 MNHNS, CDR2 SASEGT. This CDR3 is 16 amino acids long. For the CDR3, the DNA is TGTGCCAGCAGTGAAGGCGGGAGGGCCTCGTCCTACGAGCAGTACTTC. It is translated as CASSEGGRASSYEQYF.

The V call is TRBV28, the J call TRBJ1-1, with a weak D call TRBD1 (5 bases). With 3 bases removed from V and 5 bases from J, the gap between germline ends came to 16 bases. The CDR3 covers 15 residues. Germline V lookup: CDR1 MDHEN, CDR2 SYDVKM. DNA of the CDR3: TGTGCCAGCAGTTTTAGCGGGGGGGGAGAGACTGAAGCTTTCTTT. The encoded protein is CASSFSGGGETEAFF.